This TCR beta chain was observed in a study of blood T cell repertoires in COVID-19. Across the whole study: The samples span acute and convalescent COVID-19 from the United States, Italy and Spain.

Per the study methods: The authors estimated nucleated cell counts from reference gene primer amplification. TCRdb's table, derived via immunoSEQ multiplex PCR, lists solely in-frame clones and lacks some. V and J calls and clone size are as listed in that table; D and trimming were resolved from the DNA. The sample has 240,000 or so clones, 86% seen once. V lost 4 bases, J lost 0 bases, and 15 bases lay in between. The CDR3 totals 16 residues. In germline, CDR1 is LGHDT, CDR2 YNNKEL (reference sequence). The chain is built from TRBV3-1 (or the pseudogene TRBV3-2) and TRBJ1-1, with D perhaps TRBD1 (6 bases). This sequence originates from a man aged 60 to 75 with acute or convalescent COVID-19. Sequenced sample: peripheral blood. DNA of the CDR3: TGTGCCAGCAGCCCCTACAGGGCCGAAATGAACACTGAAGCTTTCTTT. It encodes CASSPYRAEMNTEAFF.